This T cell receptor (beta chain) derives from a study of cytomegalovirus exposure and HLA in healthy donors. Whole-study findings and limits: In vitro, three CMV-associated chains proved specific for CMV antigens. Some highly shared sequence variants likely arose as a pipeline artifact.

PCR primers comprised 60 Vbeta and 13 Jbeta primers. Profiling relied on immunoSEQ multiplex PCR, and the TCRdb table lists in-frame clones only, not all of them. Of 150,000 to 200,000 clones listed, more than 80% are singletons. Concerning this clone itself: The antigen is not known.

The sequencing input was PBMCs. This sequence was found in a young woman in good health and CMV-seronegative.

This CDR3 is CASGSLDTEAFF. The CDR3 DNA follows: TGTGCCTCCGGGTCCCTTGACACTGAAGCTTTCTTT. This chain uses TRBV28 with TRBJ1-1; D remains ambiguous. Germline CDR1 is MDHEN and CDR2 is SYDVKM. The CDR3 loop spans 12 amino acids. Deletions cut 11 bases from V and 3 bases from J, with 13 bases between.